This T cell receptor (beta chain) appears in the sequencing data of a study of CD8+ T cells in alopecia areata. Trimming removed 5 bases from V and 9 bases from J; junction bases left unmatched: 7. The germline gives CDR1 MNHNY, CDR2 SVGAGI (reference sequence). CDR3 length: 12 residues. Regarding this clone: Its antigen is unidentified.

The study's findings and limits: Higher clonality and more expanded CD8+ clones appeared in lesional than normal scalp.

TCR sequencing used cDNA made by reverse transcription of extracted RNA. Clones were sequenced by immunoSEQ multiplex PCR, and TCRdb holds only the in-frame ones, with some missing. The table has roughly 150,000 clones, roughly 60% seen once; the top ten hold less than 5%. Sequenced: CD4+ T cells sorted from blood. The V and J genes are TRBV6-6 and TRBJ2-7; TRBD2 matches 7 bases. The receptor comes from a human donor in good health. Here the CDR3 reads CASSAETSTQYF. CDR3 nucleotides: TGTGCCAGCAGTGCCGAGACTAGCACGCAGTACTTC.